A single sample is the source of the 28 T cell receptor beta chains below, sequenced in a study of sequential checkpoint blockade in melanoma. The repertoire was sequenced with immunoSEQ multiplex PCR; TCRdb's copy has only in-frame clones and lacks some. The repertoire includes 6,200 or so clones, about 19% of them detected once, and about 16% sits in the top ten. Treatment described: randomized to nivolumab then ipilimumab (arm A) or the reverse (arm B). Here the sequenced sample was tumor tissue (inferred from file names), taken from a patient given nivolumab and ipilimumab in sequence. Every receptor here comes from a human donor with melanoma.

The chain combines TRBV19 with TRBJ2-4; possible D gene TRBD1, 5 bases. The CDR3 runs 13 residues. Germline-derived CDR1 and CDR2 are LNHDA and SQIVND (reference sequence). V lost 3 bases to trimming and J lost 8 bases, with 11 bases between them. CDR3 protein: CASSIGQGDIQYF. Here the CDR3 DNA reads TGTGCCAGTAGTATCGGTCAGGGTGACATTCAGTACTTC.

CDR3 protein: CASSPWTTKPNYGYTF. The DNA of the CDR3 is TGCGCCAGCAGCCCCTGGACCACGAAGCCTAACTATGGCTACACCTTC. The gene calls are TRBV5-1 and TRBJ1-2; D ambiguous. Per germline, CDR1 SGHRS and CDR2 YFSETQ. V was pared by 4 bases and J by 0 bases, with 16 bases between. This CDR3 has 16 amino acids.

The V call is TRBV19, the J call TRBJ1-1; 8 bases match TRBD1. The CDR3 runs 15 residues. J gave up 1 base and V 7 bases, and 8 bases lay outside the gene matches. Germline values: CDR1 LNHDA, CDR2 SQIVND (reference sequence). The CDR3 reads CASTYGQGRNTEAFF. The CDR3 DNA is TGTGCCAGTACTTATGGACAGGGTAGGAACACTGAAGCTTTCTTT.

This clone was counted many times. The J gene is TRBJ2-1, the V gene TRBV9, with 10 nucleotides matching TRBD2. In germline, CDR1 is SGDLS, CDR2 YYNGEE. The CDR3 loop spans 15 amino acids. J was trimmed by 6 bases and V by 0 bases; bases with no gene match: 3. The CDR3: CASSVDSSGGNEQFF. The CDR3 region has the DNA TGTGCCAGCAGCGTAGATTCTAGCGGGGGCAATGAGCAGTTCTTC. Variable domain in full (rest from reference TRBV9 and TRBJ2-1): DSGVTQTPKHLITATGQRVTLRCSPRSGDLSVYWYQQSLDQGLQFLIQYYNGEERAKGNILERFSAQQFPDLHSELNLSSLELGDSALYFCASSVDSSGGNEQFFGPGTRLTVL.

V is TRBV6-8 and J is TRBJ1-2; D remains unclear. Germline CDR1 is MNHGY and CDR2 is SAAAGT. The CDR3 contains 14 residues. Trimming left V 3 bases short and J 3 bases short, with 11 bases between. CDR3 sequence reads: CASSYQGVDYGYTF. CDR3 DNA: TGTGCCAGCAGTTATCAAGGAGTAGACTATGGCTACACCTTC.

This clone was seen repeatedly, ten times or more. The genes are TRBV6-8 and TRBJ1-6, with D hard to call. The length of the CDR3 is 12 residues. V gave up 4 bases and J gave up 8 bases, with 6 bases separating them. CDR1 MNHGY and CDR2 SAAAGT come from the germline V gene. CDR3 sequence (DNA): TGTGCCAGCAGTTTGTTGGATTCACCCCTCCACTTT. This gives the protein CASSLLDSPLHF.

Judged by abundance, this clone is medium-sized. The gene calls are TRBV11-3 and TRBJ1-4; D not certain. V shed 3 bases and J shed 3 bases, with 11 bases lying between them. The CDR3 runs 15 residues. CDR1 is SGHNT, CDR2 YENEEA, per germline. CDR3: CASSFLQQANEKLFF. In nucleotides, the CDR3 is TGTGCCAGCAGCTTCCTTCAACAAGCTAATGAAAAACTGTTTTTT.

By its share, this clone is medium-sized. The chain uses TRBV6-1 and TRBJ2-4, with TRBD2 matching 12 bases. The CDR3 has 19 amino acids. CDR1 is MNHNS and CDR2 is SASEGT in the germline V gene. After removal of 0 bases from V and 0 bases from J, the junction contained 6 bases not matched to a gene. The CDR3 region is CASSEAGTSGFLAKNIQYF. CDR3 DNA sequence: TGTGCCAGCAGTGAAGCGGGGACTAGCGGGTTCCTAGCCAAAAACATTCAGTACTTC.

In its sample, this clone was seen a few times. V is TRBV27 and J is TRBJ2-1, with 9 bases identical to TRBD1. V shed 8 bases and J 1 base; nucleotides not matched to a gene: 0. The CDR3 has 13 residues. Germline assignment: CDR1 MNHEY and CDR2 SMNVEV (reference sequence). The CDR3 region is CASGQGSYNEQFF. CDR3 sequence (DNA): TGTGCCAGCGGACAGGGGTCCTACAATGAGCAGTTCTTC.

This rearrangement joins TRBV5-1 to TRBJ1-4, with D unresolved. Trimming shortened V by 2 bases and J by 0 bases, and 11 bases separated the two germline ends. Germline CDR1 reads SGHRS; CDR2 reads YFSETQ. This CDR3 comprises 16 residues. As DNA, the CDR3 is TGCGCCAGCAGCTTACGGGCGGGAGCAACTAATGAAAAACTGTTTTTT. It yields the protein CASSLRAGATNEKLFF.

The CDR3 DNA reads TGTGCCAGCAGGCGCTTAGGGGGTGGAACTGAAGCTTTCTTT. Encoded protein: CASRRLGGGTEAFF. J is TRBJ1-1 and V is TRBV9; tentative D call: TRBD1 (6 bases). V lost 5 bases to trimming and J lost 5 bases, with 16 bases between them. Germline lookup yields CDR1 SGDLS and CDR2 YYNGEE. The CDR3 contains 14 residues.

The chain recombines TRBV18 with TRBJ2-1; possibly TRBD1 for D (5 bases). Germline lookup yields CDR1 KGHSH and CDR2 LQKENI. The CDR3 runs 15 residues. Trimming left V 0 bases short and J 7 bases short, with 13 bases between. This CDR3 reads CASSPPTAPVNEQFF. The CDR3 bases are TGTGCCAGCTCACCACCGACAGCGCCCGTGAATGAGCAGTTCTTC.

CDR3 protein: CASSSLTGEAFF. CDR3 sequence (DNA): TGTGCCAGCAGCTCCCTGACAGGTGAAGCTTTCTTT. The V call is TRBV9, the J call TRBJ1-1, with a tentative D call TRBD1 (6 bases). This CDR3 region has 12 residues. CDR1 is SGDLS, CDR2 YYNGEE, per germline. V lost 4 bases to trimming and J lost 7 bases, with 11 bases between them.

A few counts support this clone. V usage is TRBV28 and J usage is TRBJ2-1; 8 bases align to TRBD2. Germline CDR1 MDHEN, CDR2 SYDVKM. V lost 8 bases, J lost 2 bases, and 8 bases stayed unmatched. This CDR3 is 15 amino acids long. The CDR3 coding sequence is TGTGCCAGCCGCTCGGGGGGGGATACCTACAATGAGCAGTTCTTC. Amino acids: CASRSGGDTYNEQFF. Complete variable domain (other parts from reference TRBV28 and TRBJ2-1): DVKVTQSSRYLVKRTGEKVFLECVQDMDHENMFWYRQDPGLGLRLIYFSYDVKMKEKGDIPEGYSVSREKKERFSLILESASTNQTSMYLCASRSGGDTYNEQFFGPGTRLTVL.

This clone has more than one count but fewer than ten. This chain connects TRBV11-3 to TRBJ2-3; D possibly corresponds to TRBD2 (5 bases). V lost 5 bases and J lost 0, with 9 bases in between. Looked up from germline, CDR1 is SGHNT and CDR2 is YENEEA. The CDR3 loop spans 14 amino acids. For the CDR3, the DNA is TGTGCCAGCAGCGAACCGGGAAGCACAGATACGCAGTATTTT. Its translation is CASSEPGSTDTQYF.

This clone was seen more than once but under ten times. The chain combines TRBV19 with TRBJ1-6, with D perhaps matching TRBD1 (6 bases). Germline-derived CDR1 and CDR2 are LNHDA and SQIVND (reference sequence). Between the trimmed V and J ends, which lost 6 bases and 11 bases, there was a span of 17 bases. The CDR3 covers 14 residues. In nucleotides, the CDR3 is TGTGCCAGTAGCCGCACGAAGGGGGTTCCACCCCTCCACTTT. Translation gives CASSRTKGVPPLHF.

This clone was counted many times. The chain links TRBV11-3 to TRBJ2-3, with a possible D match to TRBD1 (7 bases). The germline V gene has CDR1 SGHNT and CDR2 YENEEA. Trimming removed 2 bases at V and 5 bases at J, with 14 bases between. The CDR3 has 15 residues. CDR3 nucleotides: TGTGCCAGCAGCTTAACGCAGGGGGGTGGAGATACGCAGTATTTT. Its translation is CASSLTQGGGDTQYF.

Of note for this clone: The sample contains more than one DNA sequence encoding this CDR3. The CDR3 here is CAWMGVRGGAWTGELFF. Here the CDR3 DNA reads TGTGCCTGGATGGGTGTCCGCGGGGGGGCTTGGACCGGGGAGCTGTTTTTT. This chain connects TRBV30 to TRBJ2-2, with TRBD2 identical over 9 bases. Germline V gives CDR1 GTSNPN, CDR2 SVGIG (reference sequence). The CDR3 sequence is 17 residues long. V lost 4 bases, J lost 5 bases, and 14 bases stayed unmatched.

This clone was counted between two and nine times. J is TRBJ2-5 and V is TRBV4-1; tentative D call: TRBD2 (6 bases). The CDR3 is 16 residues long. Trimming removed 1 base at V and 2 bases at J, with 14 bases between. CDR1 is MGHRA, CDR2 YSYEKL, per germline. CDR3 loop: CASSQAGGLGQETQYF. The CDR3 DNA reads TGCGCCAGCAGCCAAGCTGGGGGGTTGGGGCAAGAGACCCAGTACTTC.

The J gene is TRBJ2-7, the V gene TRBV18; 9 nucleotides match TRBD1. Germline V gene lookup returns CDR1 KGHSH and CDR2 LQKENI. This CDR3 is 14 amino acids long. Trimming removed 5 bases from V and 9 bases from J; junction bases left unmatched: 11. In DNA, the CDR3 is TGTGCCAGCTCATCCGGGGACAGGGCGTGGCGGCAGTACTTC. Translating gives CASSSGDRAWRQYF.

This clone turned up a few times. The CDR3 DNA follows: TGCGCCAGCAGCCGTCCCATGGGGCAGATCAAAAACATTCAGTACTTC. It is translated as CASSRPMGQIKNIQYF. V usage is TRBV5-1 and J usage is TRBJ2-4; tentative D call: TRBD1 (5 bases). Germline V gives CDR1 SGHRS, CDR2 YFSETQ. V was shortened by 4 bases and J by 3 bases, with 17 bases between the two germline ends. The CDR3 consists of 16 residues. Supplemented by reference TRBV5-1 and TRBJ2-4, the full variable domain reads KAGVTQTPRYLIKTRGQQVTLSCSPISGHRSVSWYQQTPGQGLQFLFEYFSETQRNKGNFPGRFSGRQFSNSRSEMNVSTLELGDSALYLCASSRPMGQIKNIQYFGAGTRLSVL.

This clone showed up many times. This sequence joins TRBV30 and TRBJ2-2, with TRBD2 identical over 9 bases. The CDR3 length is 17 residues. The germline V gene has CDR1 GTSNPN and CDR2 SVGIG (reference sequence). V was clipped by 1 base and J by 5 bases; unmatched bases: 11. CDR3 in DNA: TGTGCCTGGAGTGGGGTTCGCGGGGGGGCTTGGACCGGGGAGCTGTTTTTT. Its translation is CAWSGVRGGAWTGELFF.

The chain uses TRBV5-1 and TRBJ1-4, with 8 bases identical to TRBD1. With V trimmed by 4 bases and J by 4 bases, 9 bases remained unmatched. The CDR3 extends over 16 amino acids. Germline CDR1 reads SGHRS; CDR2 reads YFSETQ. As DNA, the CDR3 is TGCGCCAGCAGCCTAGGACAGGGCGCAGGTAATGAAAAACTGTTTTTT. It codes for CASSLGQGAGNEKLFF. Full variable domain (rest looked up from reference TRBV5-1 and TRBJ1-4): KAGVTQTPRYLIKTRGQQVTLSCSPISGHRSVSWYQQTPGQGLQFLFEYFSETQRNKGNFPGRFSGRQFSNSRSEMNVSTLELGDSALYLCASSLGQGAGNEKLFFGSGTQLSVL.

This clone has only a few counts. This rearrangement joins TRBV9 to TRBJ1-5, with D perhaps TRBD1 (6 bases). Germline CDR1 and CDR2: SGDLS and YYNGEE. CDR3 length: 15 residues. Trimming took 5 bases from V and 1 from J, leaving 13 bases between them. CDR3 sequence (DNA): TGTGCCAGCAGTGAAGGGGGTGGAAGCAATCAGCCCCAGCATTTT. Protein sequence: CASSEGGGSNQPQHF.

This rearrangement joins TRBV5-1 to TRBJ1-2; TRBD1 aligns across 7 bases. CDR3 length equals 15 residues. Per germline, CDR1 SGHRS and CDR2 YFSETQ. The junction had 8 bases not matched to a gene; V was cut back by 4 bases and J by 2 bases. CDR3 sequence reads: CASSTSRDSNYGYTF. In nucleotides, the CDR3 is TGCGCCAGCAGCACCAGCCGGGACAGCAACTATGGCTACACCTTC.

This clone is categorized as large. V usage is TRBV11-3 and J usage is TRBJ2-3; unclear D gene. V was cut by 3 bases and J by 4 bases, with 14 bases left in between. CDR3 length: 15 residues. The germline V gene encodes CDR1 SGHNT and CDR2 YENEEA. CDR3 loop: CASSFRARRADTQYF. DNA for the CDR3: TGTGCCAGCAGCTTCCGAGCTAGAAGGGCAGATACGCAGTATTTT.

In its sample, this clone was seen a few times. The rearrangement uses TRBV19 and TRBJ2-4; TRBD1 might be the D (6 bases). Germline V gives CDR1 LNHDA, CDR2 SQIVND (reference sequence). V was pared by 6 bases and J by 4 bases, with 10 bases between. This CDR3 is built from 13 residues. For the CDR3, the DNA is TGTGCCAGTAGGCCGGGACATAAAAACATTCAGTACTTC. Translation: CASRPGHKNIQYF.

There are many counts of this clone. CDR3 sequence: CASSSGGRKQETQYF. CDR3 sequence (DNA): TGTGCCAGCAGCTCAGGGGGGCGGAAACAAGAGACCCAGTACTTC. This sequence joins TRBV11-3 and TRBJ2-5; perhaps TRBD1 as D (7 bases). Trimming removed 4 bases from V and 2 bases from J, with 14 bases in between. Germline assignment: CDR1 SGHNT and CDR2 YENEEA. This CDR3 has 15 amino acids.